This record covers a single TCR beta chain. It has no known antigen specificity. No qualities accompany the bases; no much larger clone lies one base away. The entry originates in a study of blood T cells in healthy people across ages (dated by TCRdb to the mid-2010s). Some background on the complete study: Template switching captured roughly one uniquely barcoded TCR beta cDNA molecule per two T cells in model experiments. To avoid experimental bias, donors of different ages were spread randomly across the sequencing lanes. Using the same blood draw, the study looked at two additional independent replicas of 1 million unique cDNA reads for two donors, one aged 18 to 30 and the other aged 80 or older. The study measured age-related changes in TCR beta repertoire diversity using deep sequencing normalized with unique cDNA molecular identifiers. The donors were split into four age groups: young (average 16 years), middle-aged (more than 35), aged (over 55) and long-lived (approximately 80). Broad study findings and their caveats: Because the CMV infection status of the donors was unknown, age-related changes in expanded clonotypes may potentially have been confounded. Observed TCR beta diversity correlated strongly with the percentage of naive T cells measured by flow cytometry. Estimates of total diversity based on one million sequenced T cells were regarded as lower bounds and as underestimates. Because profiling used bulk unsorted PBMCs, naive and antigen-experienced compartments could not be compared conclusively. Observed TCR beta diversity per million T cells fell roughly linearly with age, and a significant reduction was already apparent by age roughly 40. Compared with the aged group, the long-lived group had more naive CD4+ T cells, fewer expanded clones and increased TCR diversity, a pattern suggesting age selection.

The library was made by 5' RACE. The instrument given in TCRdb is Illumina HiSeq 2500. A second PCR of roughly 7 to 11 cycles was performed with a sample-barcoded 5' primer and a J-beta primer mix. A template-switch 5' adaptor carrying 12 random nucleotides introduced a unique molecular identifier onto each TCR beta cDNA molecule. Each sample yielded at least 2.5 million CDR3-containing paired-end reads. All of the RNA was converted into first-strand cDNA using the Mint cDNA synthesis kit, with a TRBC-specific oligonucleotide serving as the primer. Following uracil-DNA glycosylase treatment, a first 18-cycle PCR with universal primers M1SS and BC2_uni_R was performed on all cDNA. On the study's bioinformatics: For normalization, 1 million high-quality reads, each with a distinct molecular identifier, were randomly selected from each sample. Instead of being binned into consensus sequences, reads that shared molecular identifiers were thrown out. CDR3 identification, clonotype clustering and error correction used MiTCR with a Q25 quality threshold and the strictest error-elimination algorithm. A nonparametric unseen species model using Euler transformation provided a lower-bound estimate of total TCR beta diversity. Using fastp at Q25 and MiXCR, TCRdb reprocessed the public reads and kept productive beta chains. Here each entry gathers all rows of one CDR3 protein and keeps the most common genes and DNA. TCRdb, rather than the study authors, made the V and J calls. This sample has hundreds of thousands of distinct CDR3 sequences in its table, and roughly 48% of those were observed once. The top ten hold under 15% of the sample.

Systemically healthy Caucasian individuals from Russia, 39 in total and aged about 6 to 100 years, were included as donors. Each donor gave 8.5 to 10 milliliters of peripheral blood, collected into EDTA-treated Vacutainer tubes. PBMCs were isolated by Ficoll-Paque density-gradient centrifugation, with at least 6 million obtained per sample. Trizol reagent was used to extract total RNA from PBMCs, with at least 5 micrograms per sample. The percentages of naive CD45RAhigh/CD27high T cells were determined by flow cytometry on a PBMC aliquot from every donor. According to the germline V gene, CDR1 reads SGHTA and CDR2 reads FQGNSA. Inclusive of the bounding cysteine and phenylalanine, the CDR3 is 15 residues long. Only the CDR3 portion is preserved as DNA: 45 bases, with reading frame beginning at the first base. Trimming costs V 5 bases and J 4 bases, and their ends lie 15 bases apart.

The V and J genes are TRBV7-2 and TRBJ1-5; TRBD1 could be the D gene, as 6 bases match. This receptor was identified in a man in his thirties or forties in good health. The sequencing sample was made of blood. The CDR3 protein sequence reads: CASSPQGLDNQPQHF. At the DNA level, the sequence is TGTGCCAGCAGCCCACAGGGACTCGATAATCAGCCCCAGCATTTT. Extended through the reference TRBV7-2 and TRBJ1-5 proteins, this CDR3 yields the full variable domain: GAGVSQSPSNKVTEKGKDVELRCDPISGHTALYWYRQSLGQGLEFLIYFQGNSAPDKSGLPSDRFSAERTGGSVSTLTIQRTQQEDSAVYLCASSPQGLDNQPQHFGDGTRLSIL.